A single sample gave rise to the 27 T cell receptor beta chains below, sequenced in a study of molecular identifiers for immune sequencing clone quantification. TCRdb redid the calling of the PCR reads with MiXCR, one entry per CDR3 protein. The sample has roughly 93,000 distinct CDR3 sequences, about 20% seen once. What was sequenced was naive CD8+ T cells from blood, with Jurkat cell RNA spiked in. Documented subset: FACS-sorted CD8+CD4-CCR7+CD45RA+ naive T cells. The receptor source for this set is a human donor in good health. Some libraries in this study had Jurkat cell RNA spiked in.

About this clonotype: Relative to the germline gene, one junction end is altered; a read error may explain this. V usage is TRBV27 and J usage is TRBJ2-1; no firm D call. The V gene's germline CDR1 is MNHEY and CDR2 SMNVEV (reference sequence). This CDR3 has 15 amino acids. The CDR3 DNA follows: TGCGCCAGCAGTCCCGTGCCCAGCTCCTACAATGAGCGGTTCTTC. The encoded protein is CASSPVPSSYNERFF.

This clonotype occurred many times. The rearrangement links TRBV9 to TRBJ2-1; no definite D call. CDR1 is SGDLS, CDR2 YYNGEE, per germline. The CDR3 sequence is 12 residues long. V was clipped by 0 bases and J by 8 bases, with 6 bases between them. The CDR3 loop is CASSVEPDEQFF. As DNA, the CDR3 is TGTGCCAGCAGCGTAGAACCCGATGAGCAGTTCTTC.

CDR3 coding DNA: TGTGCCAGCACGGGGGCGGGCCTCTACGAGCAGTACTTC. Protein: CASTGAGLYEQYF. The rearrangement links TRBV28 to TRBJ2-7; D may correspond to TRBD1 or TRBD2 (6 bases each). CDR1 and CDR2 (germline): MDHEN, SYDVKM. CDR3 length: 13 amino acids. V lost 7 bases and J 3 bases, leaving 13 bases between the germline ends. The entire variable domain, with the rest obtained from reference TRBV28 and TRBJ2-7, is as follows: DVKVTQSSRYLVKRTGEKVFLECVQDMDHENMFWYRQDPGLGLRLIYFSYDVKMKEKGDIPEGYSVSREKKERFSLILESASTNQTSMYLCASTGAGLYEQYFGPGTRLTVT.

This clonotype appeared many times. The rearrangement joins TRBV6-2 or TRBV6-3 to TRBJ2-3; D not certain. Trimming stripped 5 bases from V and 6 bases from J, with 9 bases between. Germline values: CDR1 MNHEY, CDR2 SVGEGT. The CDR3 extends over 12 amino acids. This CDR3 reads CASSVMVDTQYF. The CDR3 coding sequence is TGTGCCAGCAGTGTGATGGTTGATACGCAGTATTTT.

This clonotype was detected many times. V gene TRBV2 combines with J gene TRBJ2-2, with 8 bases identical to TRBD2. This CDR3 contains 16 residues. V was clipped by 5 bases and J by 6 bases; unmatched bases: 11. Germline CDR1 reads SNHLY; CDR2 reads FYNNEI. CDR3 DNA sequence: TGTGCCAGCAGTAGCCCTCAGCGGGAGTTTGCCGGGGAGCTGTTTTTT. Its translation: CASSSPQREFAGELFF.

This clonotype has just a few counts. This chain links TRBV27 with TRBJ1-2; 7 bases fit TRBD1. The CDR3 extends over 13 amino acids. V lost 2 bases to trimming and J lost 6 bases; unmatched junction nucleotides: 3. Germline-derived CDR1 and CDR2 are MNHEY and SMNVEV (reference sequence). The CDR3 loop is CASSLGGGDGYTF. CDR3 DNA sequence: TGTGCCAGCAGTTTAGGAGGGGGCGATGGCTACACCTTC.

The chain recombines TRBV6-1 with TRBJ2-2; 9 nucleotides agree with TRBD1. Germline V lookup: CDR1 MNHNS, CDR2 SASEGT. The CDR3 is 16 amino acids. V trimming: 5 bases; J trimming: 7 bases; junction bases outside the gene matches: 11. The CDR3 DNA reads TGTGCCAGCAGTTACAACAGGGGGCTCGGCCACGGGGAGCTGTTTTTT. Encoded protein: CASSYNRGLGHGELFF.

This clonotype was detected many times. The chain is built from TRBV1 and TRBJ2-2; whether TRBD2, the table's D call, matches the DNA was not checked. TRBV1 is noted as a pseudogene. The CDR3 length is 16 residues. DNA for the CDR3: TGCACCAGCAGCCCTGGACTAGCGGGAGATTCCGGGGAGCTGTTTTTT. Translating gives CTSSPGLAGDSGELFF.

This clonotype has only a few counts. The chain has TRBV19 and TRBJ2-1; 9 nucleotides line up with TRBD1. With V trimmed by 5 bases and J by 4 bases, 6 bases remained unmatched. This CDR3 contains 15 residues. Germline lookup yields CDR1 LNHDA and CDR2 SQIVND (reference sequence). The CDR3 loop reads CASSWSDRGYNEQFF. The DNA of the CDR3 is TGTGCCAGTAGTTGGTCGGACAGGGGATACAATGAGCAGTTCTTC.

This clonotype was picked up many times. The rearrangement uses TRBV11-2 and TRBJ2-3, with D hard to call. The germline gives CDR1 SGHAT, CDR2 FQNNGV. The germline V and J ends were trimmed by 3 bases and 7 bases, with 5 bases remaining between them. This CDR3 contains 11 residues. Written as DNA, the CDR3 is TGTGCCAGCAGCTTCCCGCATACGCAGTATTTT. Translation: CASSFPHTQYF.

To note about this clonotype: A read error may be the cause here, since a much bigger clone is one base away. The conserved phenylalanine or tryptophan is not found at the CDR3 terminus, so this likely reflects a read error. The chain combines TRBV30 with TRBJ2-7, with TRBD1 matching over 8 bases. CDR1 and CDR2 from the germline V gene are GTSNPN and SVGIG (reference sequence). V shed 0 bases and J 6 bases; nucleotides not matched to a gene: 1. The CDR3 spans 12 residues. For the CDR3, the DNA is TGTGCCTGGAGTGTACAGGGGGTCGAGCAGTACCTC. The encoded protein is CAWSVQGVEQYL.

This clonotype appeared many times. The chain carries TRBV19 and TRBJ2-3; D possibly corresponds to TRBD1 (5 bases). Trimming stripped 3 bases from V and 6 bases from J, with 7 bases between. The CDR3 runs 12 residues. Germline lookup yields CDR1 LNHDA and CDR2 SQIVND (reference sequence). The CDR3 reads CASSMGPDTQYF. CDR3 bases: TGTGCCAGTAGTATGGGGCCCGATACGCAGTATTTT.

As regards this clonotype: The junction and the germline gene differ at one end; a read error may be behind it. The gene calls are TRBV29-1 and TRBJ2-1, with D possibly being TRBD2 (5 bases). The CDR3 is 14 amino acids. In germline, CDR1 is SQVTM, CDR2 ANQGSEA. This chain's CDR3 is CGVGGALEGDEQFF. The CDR3 DNA follows: TGCGGCGTTGGAGGTGCGTTAGAAGGCGATGAGCAGTTCTTC.

This clonotype was observed a handful of times. The chain joins TRBV29-1 to TRBJ2-5; TRBD2 might be the D (6 bases). This CDR3 spans 15 amino acids. Trimming took 5 bases from V and 5 from J, leaving 21 bases between them. CDR1 and CDR2 (germline): SQVTM, ANQGSEA. The DNA for the CDR3 is TGCAGCGTTTTTGGGGGGTATGTGTATTCGGAGACCCAGTACTTC. Translated: CSVFGGYVYSETQYF.

This clonotype was observed many times. The chain uses TRBV28 and TRBJ2-5; no reliable D call. With 6 bases removed from V and 1 base from J, the gap between germline ends came to 0 bases. Per germline, CDR1 MDHEN and CDR2 SYDVKM. This CDR3 has 10 amino acids. The CDR3 DNA reads as TGTGCCAGCAGCCAAGAGACCCAGTACTTC. As protein: CASSQETQYF.

This clonotype was recorded many times. This sequence joins TRBV12-5 and TRBJ2-3; 16 positions agree with TRBD2. Trimming at V came to 6 bases and at J to 5 bases, leaving 8 bases not matched to a gene. Germline CDR1 and CDR2: LGHNT and FRNRAP. The CDR3 spans 17 residues. This chain's CDR3 is CASGSGTSGRVGDTQYF. Written as DNA, the CDR3 is TGTGCTAGTGGCTCCGGGACTAGCGGGAGGGTTGGAGATACGCAGTATTTT.

As for this clonotype: Possible read error: a much larger clone is one base away. The rearrangement uses TRBV24-1 and TRBJ2-1; tentative D call: TRBD1 (6 bases). Germline V gene sequence: CDR1 KGHDR, CDR2 SFDVKD. This CDR3 has 14 residues. V was clipped by 4 bases and J by 15 bases, with 21 bases between them. As DNA, the CDR3 is TGTGCCACCAGTGAATCGGACAGCGAAGGTTTGCGGTTCTTC. It encodes CATSESDSEGLRFF.

This clonotype was picked up many times. The V and J genes are TRBV7-2 and TRBJ2-7; D is unclear. CDR3 size: 19 residues. Trimming removed 5 bases from V and 6 bases from J, with 32 bases in between. The germline gives CDR1 SGHTA, CDR2 FQGNSA. The CDR3 DNA sequence: TGTGCCAGCAGCCCCATCCGTATTGTTGGTCCGCTCTCCGGAGTCGAGCAGTACTTC. Its protein is CASSPIRIVGPLSGVEQYF.

This clonotype was counted at least ten times. The V call is TRBV4-1, the J call TRBJ2-1, with a possible D match to TRBD1 (5 bases). This CDR3 region has 16 residues. Between the trimmed V and J ends, which lost 2 bases and 7 bases, there was a span of 18 bases. Germline V gene sequence: CDR1 MGHRA, CDR2 YSYEKL. CDR3 sequence: CASSQNVGPPGNEQFF. The CDR3 DNA reads TGCGCCAGCAGCCAAAATGTGGGGCCCCCGGGTAATGAGCAGTTCTTC.

With respect to this clonotype: Since a much larger clone is just one base distant, this may be a read error. V usage is TRBV7-6 and J usage is TRBJ2-1; the D is unclear. The V gene's germline CDR1 is SGHVS and CDR2 FNYEAQ. CDR3 length: 13 amino acids. V lost 0 bases and J 5 bases, leaving 5 bases between the germline ends. DNA for the CDR3: TGTGCCAGCAGCTTAGCTGGCAACAATGAGCAGTTCTTC. Translated: CASSLAGNNEQFF.

At least ten counts were recorded for this clonotype. The chain recombines TRBV4-3 with TRBJ2-7; D uncertain. Germline lookup yields CDR1 LGHNA and CDR2 YSLEER. Trimming removed 4 bases from V and 0 bases from J, with 16 bases in between. CDR3 length equals 16 residues. The DNA of the CDR3 is TGCGCCAGCAGCCCGACGACCTACCCTAGCTCCTACGAGCAGTACTTC. Translation gives CASSPTTYPSSYEQYF.

The chain couples TRBV6-2 or TRBV6-3 to TRBJ1-3; the D is unclear. V lost 0 bases and J lost 1, with 7 bases in between. Germline CDR1 MNHEY, CDR2 SVGEGT. This CDR3 contains 15 residues. Here the CDR3 reads CASSYSEESGNTIYF. CDR3 sequence (DNA): TGTGCCAGCAGTTACTCCGAAGAGTCTGGAAACACCATATATTTT.

For this clonotype: With a much larger clone just one base away, this may be a read error. V usage is TRBV6-5 and J usage is TRBJ1-1; D is ambiguous. The CDR3 extends over 13 amino acids. The germline gives CDR1 MNHEY, CDR2 SVGAGI. V lost 5 bases to trimming and J lost 2 bases, with 9 bases between them. Here the CDR3 reads CASSHMSNTEAFF. DNA of the CDR3: TGTGCCAGCAGTCACATGTCAAACACTGAAGCTTTCTTT.

This clonotype was counted a few times. A much larger clone differs from this one at a single base, so this may be a read error. V usage is TRBV7-9 and J usage is TRBJ2-7; D may be TRBD1 (6 bases). The germline V and J ends were trimmed by 4 bases and 1 base, with 17 bases remaining between them. There are 16 residues in the CDR3. Germline-derived CDR1 and CDR2 are SEHNR and FQNEAQ (reference sequence). CDR3 protein: CASSSTAGTSSYEQYF. The CDR3 region has the DNA TGTGCCAGCAGCTCCACCGCCGGGACATCGTCCTACGAGCAGTACTTC.

This clonotype was counted many times. The chain recombines TRBV7-9 with TRBJ2-1; D is ambiguous. Trimming shortened V by 1 base and J by 6 bases, and 4 bases separated the two germline ends. The germline V gene has CDR1 SEHNR and CDR2 FQNEAQ (reference sequence). The CDR3 sequence is 12 residues long. The CDR3 loop reads CASSLVINEQFF. CDR3 bases: TGTGCCAGCAGCTTAGTAATCAATGAGCAGTTCTTC. The whole variable domain, filled in from reference TRBV7-9 and TRBJ2-1, reads DTGVSQNPRHKITKRGQNVTFRCDPISEHNRLYWYRQTLGQGPEFLTYFQNEAQLEKSRLLSDRFSAERPKGSFSTLEIQRTEQGDSAMYLCASSLVINEQFFGPGTRLTVL.

This clonotype was counted many times. The chain combines TRBV11-2 with TRBJ2-7; 10 nucleotides align to TRBD2. The ends lost 1 base at V and 7 bases at J; junction bases unmatched: 4. CDR1 and CDR2 (germline): SGHAT, FQNNGV. The CDR3 spans 14 residues. Written as DNA, the CDR3 is TGTGCCAGCAGCTTAGCTAGCGGGAGAGTTGAGCAGTACTTC. Encoded protein: CASSLASGRVEQYF.

To note about this clonotype: This sequence may be a read error, since a much larger clone differs from it by one base. J is TRBJ2-2 and V is TRBV11-2; no reliable D call. Germline CDR1 SGHAT, CDR2 FQNNGV. This CDR3 region has 13 residues. Here the CDR3 reads CASILGHDGELFF. The DNA for the CDR3 is TGTGCCAGCATCTTAGGGCATGACGGGGAGCTGTTTTTT. Complete variable domain (other parts from reference TRBV11-2 and TRBJ2-2): EAGVAQSPRYKIIEKRQSVAFWCNPISGHATLYWYQQILGQGPKLLIQFQNNGVVDDSQLPKDRFSAERLKGVDSTLKIQPAKLEDSAVYLCASILGHDGELFFGEGSRLTVL.